What follows is one T cell receptor beta chain and its context. The antigen remains undetermined. Profiling relied on immunoSEQ multiplex PCR, and the TCRdb table lists in-frame clones only, not all of them. The data hold fewer than 25,000 clones, with over 90% observed a single time. This CDR3 is 12 amino acids long. CDR1 is MNHEY, CDR2 SVGAGI, per germline. The V end lost 6 bases, the J end lost 3 bases, and 9 bases lay between the germline ends. The data derive from a study of B cell selection in AIRE deficiency. Findings and limits, study-wide: About 30.6% of healthy-shared Treg TCRbeta sequences appeared in patient Tconv cells. Of fewer than 4,000 shared Treg TCRbeta sequences, roughly 34% were healthy-donor-only and just under 9.5% patient-only.

The regulatory T cell sort gate was CD4+CD25hiCD127low/negative. The chain carries TRBV6-5 and TRBJ2-7; D not certain. The clonotype was recovered from a human donor in good health. Sequencing input: CD4+CD25+ Tregs sorted from PBMCs. The chain's CDR3 is CASRLPYYEQYF. DNA of the CDR3: TGTGCCAGCAGACTCCCTTACTACGAGCAGTACTTC.